The clone carrying this TCR beta chain was found many times. TCRdb ran MiXCR on the reads and lists one entry per CDR3 protein. The sample shows roughly 230,000 distinct CDR3 sequences, under 30% of them seen only once. The data were obtained in a study of kidney transplant recipient with SARS-CoV-2 infection. The CDR3 extends over 17 amino acids. Germline CDR1 and CDR2: LNHDA and SQIVND (reference sequence). The V and J ends lost 3 bases and 3 bases, in that order; junction bases with no gene match: 10. The TCR was taken from a male patient in his thirties who had COVID-19 and was a kidney transplant recipient. The T cells may partly be graft donor cells. The specimen was a blood sample, collected at baseline and on roughly day 110 from a kidney transplant recipient. The V and J genes are TRBV19 and TRBJ1-5; 8 positions agree with TRBD1. CDR3 sequence: CASSIRTGRGYNQPQHF. CDR3 sequence (DNA): TGTGCCAGTAGTATTCGGACAGGGCGTGGTTACAATCAGCCCCAGCATTTT.